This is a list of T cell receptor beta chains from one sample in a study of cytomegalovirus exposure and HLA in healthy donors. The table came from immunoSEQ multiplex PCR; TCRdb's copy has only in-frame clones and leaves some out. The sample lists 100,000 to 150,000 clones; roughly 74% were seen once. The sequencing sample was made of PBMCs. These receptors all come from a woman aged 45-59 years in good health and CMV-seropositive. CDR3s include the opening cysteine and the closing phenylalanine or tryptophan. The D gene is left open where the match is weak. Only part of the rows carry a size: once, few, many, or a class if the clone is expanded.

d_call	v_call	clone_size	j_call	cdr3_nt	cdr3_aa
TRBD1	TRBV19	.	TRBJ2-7	TGTGCCAGTAGCCCCGGGACAGGGGGCTACTACGAGCAGTACTTC	CASSPGTGGYYEQYF
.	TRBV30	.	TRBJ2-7	TGTGCCTGGAGTGGCGACATGGGCGAGCAGTACTTC	CAWSGDMGEQYF
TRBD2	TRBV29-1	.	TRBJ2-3	TGCAGCGTTGACACCGGGGAGGGGAGATTAGATACGCAGTATTTT	CSVDTGEGRLDTQYF
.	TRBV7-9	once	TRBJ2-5	TGTGCCAGCAGCTTGGGGCTCCAAGAGACCCAGTACTTC	CASSLGLQETQYF
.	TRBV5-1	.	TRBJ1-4	TGCTCCAGCAGCTTAGGACGGGGGACGACTGAAAAACTGTTTTTT	CSSSLGRGTTEKLFF
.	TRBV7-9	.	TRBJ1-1	TGTGCCAGCAGCAGCGGACAGTACGAAGAGAAAGCTTTCTTT	CASSSGQYEEKAFF
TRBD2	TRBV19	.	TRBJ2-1	TGTGCCAGTAGTATAATGGCTAGCGGGGGGTCCTACAATGAGCAGTTCTTC	CASSIMASGGSYNEQFF
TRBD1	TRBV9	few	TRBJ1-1	TGTGCCAGCAGCGTAAACCCACAGGGGACTGAAGCTTTCTTT	CASSVNPQGTEAFF
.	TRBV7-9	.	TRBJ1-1	TGTTCCAGCAGCCCACAAGGGACTCTGCAAAACACTGAAGCTTTCTTT	CSSSPQGTLQNTEAFF
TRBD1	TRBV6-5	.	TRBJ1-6	TGTGCCAGCACCGGACAGGGAAATTCACCCCTCCACTTT	CASTGQGNSPLHF
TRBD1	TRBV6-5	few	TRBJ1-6	TGTGCCAGCAGTACTAGGACAGGAGGAGTCCCCCTCCACTTT	CASSTRTGGVPLHF
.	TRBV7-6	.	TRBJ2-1	TGTGCCAGCAGCTCCCTTAATACGGACTTTGAGCAGTTCTTC	CASSSLNTDFEQFF
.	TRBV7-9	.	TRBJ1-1	TGTGCCAGCAGCTCCCTGAGCATGAACACTGAAGCTTTCTTT	CASSSLSMNTEAFF
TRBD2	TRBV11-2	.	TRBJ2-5	TGTGCCAGCAGCCCAACTAGCGGGGGACGCCAAGAGACCCAGTACTTC	CASSPTSGGRQETQYF
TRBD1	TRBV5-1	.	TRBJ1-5	TGCGCCAGCAGTTACGGGACAGAAAATCAGCCCCAGCATTTT	CASSYGTENQPQHF
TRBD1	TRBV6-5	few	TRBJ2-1	TGTGCCAGCAGTCACGACAGGGATGAATTCAATGAGCAGTTCTTC	CASSHDRDEFNEQFF
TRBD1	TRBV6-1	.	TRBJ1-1	TGTGCCAGCAGTGACATGACAGGGGGAAGGACTGAAGCTTTCTTT	CASSDMTGGRTEAFF
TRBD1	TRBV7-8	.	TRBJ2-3	TGTGCCAGCAGCATCGGGACAGGTTCTGGGACCGCGCAGTATTTT	CASSIGTGSGTAQYF
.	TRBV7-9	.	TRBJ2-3	TGTGCCAGCAGCTTTGGACTCGCTACAAATACGCAGTATTTT	CASSFGLATNTQYF
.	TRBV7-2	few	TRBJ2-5	TGTGCCAGCAGCTCCAAAGAGACCCAGTACTTC	CASSSKETQYF
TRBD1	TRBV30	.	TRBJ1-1	TGTGCCTGGAGGACACAGGGGGCCACTGAAGCTTTCTTT	CAWRTQGATEAFF
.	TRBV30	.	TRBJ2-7	TGTGCCTGGAGTCCCCTTAGCGCGGGATACGAGCAGTACTTC	CAWSPLSAGYEQYF
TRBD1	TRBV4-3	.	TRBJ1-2	TGCGCCAGCAGCCAAGACTACAGGGGGCTACGTGGCTACACCTTC	CASSQDYRGLRGYTF
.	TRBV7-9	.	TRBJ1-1	TGTGCCAGCAGCTTAGCTGGCCGGGTGGGGAACACTGAAGCTTTCTTT	CASSLAGRVGNTEAFF
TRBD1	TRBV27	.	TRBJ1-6	TGTGCCAGCACCTTGGGACAGGGGAACTCCTATAATTCACCCCTCCACTTT	CASTLGQGNSYNSPLHF
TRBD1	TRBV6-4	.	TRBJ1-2	TGTGCCAGCAGTGAAACAGGGGACAACTATGGCTACACCTTC	CASSETGDNYGYTF
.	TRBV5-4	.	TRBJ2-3	TGTGCCAGCAGCTTGTCCGTCAGTCCCACAGATACGCAGTATTTT	CASSLSVSPTDTQYF
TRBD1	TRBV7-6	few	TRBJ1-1	TGTGCCAGCAGCTTACTGACAGGGAGGACGACTGAAGCTTTCTTT	CASSLLTGRTTEAFF
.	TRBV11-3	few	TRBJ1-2	TGTGCCAGCAGCTTAGAGGGGACACAGGGCTACACCTTC	CASSLEGTQGYTF
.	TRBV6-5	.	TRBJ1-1	TGTGCCAGCTCTCCGGGGTATCGGACTGAAGCTTTCTTT	CASSPGYRTEAFF
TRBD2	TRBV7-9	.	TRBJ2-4	TGTGCCAGCAGCTTAGGTAGCGGGGAAGCCAAAAACATTCAGTACTTC	CASSLGSGEAKNIQYF
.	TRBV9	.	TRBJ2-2	TGTGCCAGCAGCCCCGGACAGAACACCGGGGAGCTGTTTTTT	CASSPGQNTGELFF
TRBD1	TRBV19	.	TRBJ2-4	TGTGCCAGTAGTACCGGGACAGGAAACATTCAGTACTTC	CASSTGTGNIQYF
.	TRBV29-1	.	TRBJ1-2	TGCAGCGTTGACCAGGTTGGCTATGGCTACACCTTC	CSVDQVGYGYTF
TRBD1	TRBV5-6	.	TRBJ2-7	TGTGCCAGCAGCCCGGGACAGGGTGGGTCCTACGAGCAGTACTTC	CASSPGQGGSYEQYF
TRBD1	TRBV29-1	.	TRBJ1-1	TGCAGCGTTAACAGGGGGCGACCATTTGAAGCTTTCTTT	CSVNRGRPFEAFF
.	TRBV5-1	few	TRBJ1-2	TGCGCCAGCAGCTTGGAGACAGGCTATGGCTACACCTTC	CASSLETGYGYTF
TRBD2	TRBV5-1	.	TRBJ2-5	TGCGCCAGCAGCTTGGAGGGAGGCCCGGGGGGGACCCAGTACTTC	CASSLEGGPGGTQYF
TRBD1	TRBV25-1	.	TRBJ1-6	TGTGCCAGCGAGGGACAGGTTAATTCACCCCTCCACTTT	CASEGQVNSPLHF
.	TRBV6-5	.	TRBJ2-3	TGTGCCAGCAGTTATGGCTTGCAAGATACGCAGTATTTT	CASSYGLQDTQYF
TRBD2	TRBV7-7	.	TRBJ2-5	TGTGCCTGCAGCATCTTTAGCGGGACGGAGACCCAGTACTTC	CACSIFSGTETQYF
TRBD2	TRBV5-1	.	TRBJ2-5	TGCGCCAGCAGCAGGGGACTAGCGGGACCGAACCAAGAGACCCAGTACTTC	CASSRGLAGPNQETQYF
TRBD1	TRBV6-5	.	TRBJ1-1	TGTGCCAGCAGTTACGCCGGACAGGGCACTGAAGCTTTCTTT	CASSYAGQGTEAFF
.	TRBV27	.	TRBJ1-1	TGTGCCAGCAGTTTATTTTCCCAAGCGACTGAAGCTTTCTTT	CASSLFSQATEAFF
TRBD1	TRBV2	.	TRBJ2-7	TGTGCCAGCAGTGGACAGGGGGTAAGCTACGAGCAGTACTTC	CASSGQGVSYEQYF
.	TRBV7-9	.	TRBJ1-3	TGTGCCAGCAGGATCGGTAATGGAAACACCATATATTTT	CASRIGNGNTIYF
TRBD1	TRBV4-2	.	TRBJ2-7	TGTGCCAGCAGCCAGACAGGGGCCTACCCCTACGAGCAGTACTTC	CASSQTGAYPYEQYF
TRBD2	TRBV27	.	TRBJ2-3	TGTGCCAGCAGTTCCAGACTAGCGGGGGGAGATACGCAGTATTTT	CASSSRLAGGDTQYF
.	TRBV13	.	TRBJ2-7	TGTGCCAGCAGCTCCCCGAACGGAGAAAGGGAGCAGTACTTC	CASSSPNGEREQYF
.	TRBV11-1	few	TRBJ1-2	TGTGCCAGCAGCGCGAATTGGGGGGTATATGGCTACACCTTC	CASSANWGVYGYTF
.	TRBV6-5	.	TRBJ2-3	TGTGCCAGCAGTTACTCTAGGGGGGGAGGGCAGTATTTT	CASSYSRGGGQYF